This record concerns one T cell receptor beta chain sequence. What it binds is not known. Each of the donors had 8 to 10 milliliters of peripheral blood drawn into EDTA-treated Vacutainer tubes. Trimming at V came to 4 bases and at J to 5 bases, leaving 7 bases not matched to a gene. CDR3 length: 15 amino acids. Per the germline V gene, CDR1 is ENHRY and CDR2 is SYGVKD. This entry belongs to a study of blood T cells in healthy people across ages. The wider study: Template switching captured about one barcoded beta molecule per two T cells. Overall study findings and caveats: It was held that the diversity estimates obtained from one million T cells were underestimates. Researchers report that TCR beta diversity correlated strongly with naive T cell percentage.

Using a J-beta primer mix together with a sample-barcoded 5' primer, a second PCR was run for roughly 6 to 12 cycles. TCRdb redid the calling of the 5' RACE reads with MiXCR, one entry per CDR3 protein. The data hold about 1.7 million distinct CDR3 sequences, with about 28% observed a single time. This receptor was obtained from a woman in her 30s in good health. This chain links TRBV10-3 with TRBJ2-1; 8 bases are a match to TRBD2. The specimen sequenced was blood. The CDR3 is CAISVKTSENNEQFF. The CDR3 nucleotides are TGTGCCATCAGTGTTAAGACTAGCGAAAACAATGAGCAGTTCTTC.